A selection of T cell receptor beta chains follows, all from one sample in a study of molecular identifiers for immune sequencing clone quantification. From the PCR reads, TCRdb called clonotypes with MiXCR, one entry per CDR3 protein. The sample shows 100,000 or so distinct CDR3 sequences, 30% to 45% of them seen only once. Sequenced material: naive CD8+ T cells from blood, with Jurkat cell RNA spiked in. All receptors come from a human donor in good health. Some libraries in this study had Jurkat cell RNA spiked in. The CDR3 runs from the conserved cysteine through the conserved F or W. Each record gives: V gene, D gene, J gene, clone size, CDR3 protein, CDR3 DNA. The D gene is left open where the match is weak. Not every row has a clone size; where given, it reads once, few, many or a size class.

V gene: TRBV20-1; D gene: -; J gene: TRBJ2-4; clone size: many; CDR3 protein: CSALRDTQNIQYF; CDR3 DNA: TGCAGTGCTCTTCGGGACACCCAAAACATTCAGTACTTC
V gene: TRBV6-6; D gene: -; J gene: TRBJ2-1; clone size: many; CDR3 protein: CASSYGSGEQFF; CDR3 DNA: TGTGCCAGCAGTTACGGTAGCGGTGAGCAGTTCTTC
V gene: TRBV4-3; D gene: -; J gene: TRBJ1-1; clone size: many; CDR3 protein: CASSQAPLAEAFF; CDR3 DNA: TGCGCCAGCAGCCAAGCCCCTCTTGCTGAAGCTTTCTTT
V gene: TRBV5-8; D gene: TRBD2; J gene: TRBJ2-1; clone size: few; CDR3 protein: CASSLVAGVRNEQFF; CDR3 DNA: TGTGCCAGCAGCTTGGTAGCGGGAGTTAGGAATGAGCAGTTCTTC
V gene: TRBV20-1; D gene: TRBD2; J gene: TRBJ2-4; clone size: -; CDR3 protein: CSAASRGASGRAGKNIQYF; CDR3 DNA: TGCAGTGCTGCCTCGCGGGGGGCTAGCGGGAGGGCCGGGAAAAACATTCAGTACTTC
V gene: TRBV21-1; D gene: -; J gene: TRBJ1-5; clone size: few; CDR3 protein: CARGRGGQVPSNQPQHF; CDR3 DNA: TGTGCCAGGGGCCGTGGAGGACAGGTCCCTAGCAATCAGCCCCAGCATTTT
V gene: TRBV7-2; D gene: -; J gene: TRBJ2-5; clone size: many; CDR3 protein: CASSPRTLYSQETRYF; CDR3 DNA: TGTGCCAGCAGCCCCCGCACCCTTTACTCTCAAGAGACCCGGTACTTC
V gene: TRBV9; D gene: TRBD1; J gene: TRBJ2-4; clone size: -; CDR3 protein: CASSVGQGVAKNIQYF; CDR3 DNA: TGTGCCAGCAGCGTAGGACAGGGAGTCGCCAAAAACATTCAGTACTTC
V gene: TRBV3-2; D gene: -; J gene: TRBJ2-7; clone size: -; CDR3 protein: CASSQEKSKPGDLSRDEQYF; CDR3 DNA: TGTGCCAGCAGCCAAGAAAAGAGCAAGCCGGGTGATCTGTCTCGCGACGAGCAGTACTTC
V gene: TRBV7-2; D gene: -; J gene: TRBJ1-3; clone size: -; CDR3 protein: CASSFYLTEASGNTIYF; CDR3 DNA: TGTGCCAGCAGCTTTTATCTGACGGAAGCCTCTGGAAACACCATATATTTT
V gene: TRBV7-2; D gene: -; J gene: TRBJ2-1; clone size: few; CDR3 protein: CASSLAVVSEQFF; CDR3 DNA: TGTGCCAGCAGCTTAGCTGTGGTTAGTGAGCAGTTCTTC
V gene: TRBV19; D gene: -; J gene: TRBJ1-1; clone size: many; CDR3 protein: CASSWSYTEAFF; CDR3 DNA: TGTGCCAGTAGTTGGTCCTACACTGAAGCTTTCTTT
V gene: TRBV20-1; D gene: TRBD2; J gene: TRBJ2-1; clone size: -; CDR3 protein: CSASDGLAAYNGQFF; CDR3 DNA: TGCAGTGCCAGCGACGGACTAGCGGCCTACAATGGGCAGTTCTTC
V gene: TRBV24-1; D gene: -; J gene: TRBJ2-6; clone size: -; CDR3 protein: CATSVGAGANVLTF; CDR3 DNA: TGTGCCACCAGTGTAGGGGCTGGGGCCAACGTCCTGACTTTC
V gene: TRBV4-1; D gene: -; J gene: TRBJ2-7; clone size: -; CDR3 protein: CASSQGHSDYEQYF; CDR3 DNA: TGCGCCAGCAGCCAAGGTCACTCAGACTACGAGCAGTACTTC
V gene: TRBV11-1; D gene: TRBD2; J gene: TRBJ2-1; clone size: -; CDR3 protein: CASSDGLAQNNAEQFF; CDR3 DNA: TGTGCCAGCAGCGACGGACTAGCGCAAAACAATGCGGAGCAGTTCTTC
V gene: TRBV6-1; D gene: -; J gene: TRBJ2-7; clone size: few; CDR3 protein: CASSDLGPAYEQYF; CDR3 DNA: TGTGCCAGCAGTGACCTCGGACCCGCATACGAGCAGTACTTC
V gene: TRBV7-9; D gene: -; J gene: TRBJ2-3; clone size: many; CDR3 protein: CASSVGVDTQYF; CDR3 DNA: TGTGCCAGCAGCGTAGGAGTAGATACGCAGTATTTT
V gene: TRBV12-3/TRBV12-4; D gene: -; J gene: TRBJ1-2; clone size: many; CDR3 protein: CASTHPRQAGYTF; CDR3 DNA: TGTGCCAGCACCCACCCGCGCCAGGCGGGCTACACCTTC
V gene: TRBV7-6; D gene: TRBD2; J gene: TRBJ2-2; clone size: -; CDR3 protein: CASSLTSGSANTGELFF; CDR3 DNA: TGTGCCAGCAGCTTAACTAGCGGGAGCGCGAACACCGGGGAGCTGTTTTTT
V gene: TRBV29-1; D gene: -; J gene: TRBJ1-1; clone size: -; CDR3 protein: CSVPFGDIMNTDAFF; CDR3 DNA: TGCAGCGTTCCCTTTGGAGACATTATGAACACTGACGCTTTCTTT
V gene: TRBV28; D gene: -; J gene: TRBJ1-6; clone size: -; CDR3 protein: CARSLVGYNSPLHF; CDR3 DNA: TGTGCCCGCAGTTTGGTGGGGTACAATTCACCCCTCCACTTT
V gene: TRBV20-1; D gene: -; J gene: TRBJ2-2; clone size: -; CDR3 protein: CSARSGLNTGELFF; CDR3 DNA: TGCAGTGCTAGATCTGGGTTGAACACCGGGGAGCTGTTTTTT
V gene: TRBV7-6; D gene: -; J gene: TRBJ2-5; clone size: many; CDR3 protein: CASSTPQETQYF; CDR3 DNA: TGTGCCAGCAGCACGCCTCAAGAGACCCAGTACTTC
V gene: TRBV19; D gene: -; J gene: TRBJ2-3; clone size: -; CDR3 protein: CASSIGHTDTQYF; CDR3 DNA: TGTGCCAGTAGTATAGGACACACAGATACGCAGTATTTT
V gene: TRBV19; D gene: -; J gene: TRBJ1-1; clone size: -; CDR3 protein: CASSIDGTPIGAFF; CDR3 DNA: TGTGCCAGTAGTATAGATGGGACCCCCATAGGAGCTTTCTTT
V gene: TRBV28; D gene: -; J gene: TRBJ2-7; clone size: few; CDR3 protein: CASTPPEGIGFEQYF; CDR3 DNA: TGTGCCAGCACCCCCCCAGAGGGAATCGGGTTCGAGCAGTACTTC
V gene: TRBV5-6; D gene: -; J gene: TRBJ1-3; clone size: -; CDR3 protein: CASSLGRDTIFF; CDR3 DNA: TGTGCCAGCAGCTTGGGGCGGGACACCATATTTTTT
V gene: TRBV4-2; D gene: TRBD2; J gene: TRBJ2-3; clone size: -; CDR3 protein: CASSFRTSGSSDTQYF; CDR3 DNA: TGTGCCAGCAGCTTTCGGACTAGCGGGAGCTCAGATACGCAGTATTTT
V gene: TRBV24-1; D gene: -; J gene: TRBJ2-2; clone size: -; CDR3 protein: CATSLAGGELFF; CDR3 DNA: TGTGCCACCAGTCTCGCCGGCGGGGAGCTGTTTTTT
V gene: TRBV24-1; D gene: TRBD2; J gene: TRBJ2-1; clone size: -; CDR3 protein: CATSDFTSTSGGDEQFF; CDR3 DNA: TGTGCCACCAGTGATTTTACTTCCACTAGCGGTGGGGATGAGCAGTTCTTC
V gene: TRBV18; D gene: -; J gene: TRBJ2-7; clone size: -; CDR3 protein: CASSPTGVYYEQYF; CDR3 DNA: TGTGCCAGCTCACCGACGGGGGTCTACTACGAGCAGTACTTC
V gene: TRBV9; D gene: -; J gene: TRBJ2-5; clone size: -; CDR3 protein: CASSLEGGGESQYF; CDR3 DNA: TGTGCCAGCAGCTTAGAAGGGGGAGGAGAGTCCCAGTACTTC
V gene: TRBV12-3/TRBV12-4; D gene: -; J gene: TRBJ2-1; clone size: -; CDR3 protein: CATGLNVQFF; CDR3 DNA: TGTGCCACAGGGCTTAATGTGCAGTTCTTC
V gene: TRBV7-3; D gene: TRBD2; J gene: TRBJ2-7; clone size: -; CDR3 protein: CTSSSTSGDSEEQYF; CDR3 DNA: TGTACCAGCAGCTCAACTAGCGGGGATTCGGAAGAGCAGTACTTC
V gene: TRBV12-3/TRBV12-4; D gene: TRBD2; J gene: TRBJ2-4; clone size: few; CDR3 protein: CASSLGGGITKNIQYF; CDR3 DNA: TGTGCCAGCAGTTTGGGGGGGGGTATAACCAAAAACATTCAGTACTTC
V gene: TRBV27; D gene: -; J gene: TRBJ2-7; clone size: -; CDR3 protein: CASSFGPAYEQYF; CDR3 DNA: TGTGCCAGCAGTTTTGGGCCTGCCTACGAGCAGTACTTC
V gene: TRBV25-1; D gene: TRBD1; J gene: TRBJ1-6; clone size: few; CDR3 protein: CASSATGGNSPLHF; CDR3 DNA: TGTGCCAGCAGCGCGACAGGGGGAAATTCACCCCTCCACTTT
V gene: TRBV4-1; D gene: -; J gene: TRBJ2-7; clone size: few; CDR3 protein: CASSEGPMIYEQYF; CDR3 DNA: TGCGCCAGCAGCGAGGGACCGATGATCTACGAGCAGTACTTC
V gene: TRBV9; D gene: TRBD2; J gene: TRBJ2-3; clone size: few; CDR3 protein: CASSFSGSASDTQYF; CDR3 DNA: TGTGCCAGCAGCTTTAGCGGGTCGGCCTCAGATACGCAGTATTTT
V gene: TRBV2; D gene: -; J gene: TRBJ2-5; clone size: -; CDR3 protein: CASSLSWGTQETQYF; CDR3 DNA: TGTGCCAGCAGCCTATCCTGGGGCACACAAGAGACCCAGTACTTC
V gene: TRBV10-3; D gene: -; J gene: TRBJ2-5; clone size: -; CDR3 protein: CAISESLRGFLETQYF; CDR3 DNA: TGTGCCATCAGTGAGTCTCTTCGGGGTTTTCTGGAGACCCAGTACTTC
V gene: TRBV28; D gene: TRBD1; J gene: TRBJ1-6; clone size: many; CDR3 protein: CASSRDRGGMVSPLHF; CDR3 DNA: TGTGCCAGCAGTCGTGACAGGGGTGGGATGGTGTCACCCCTCCACTTT
V gene: TRBV6-2/TRBV6-3; D gene: -; J gene: TRBJ2-3; clone size: -; CDR3 protein: CASSLGPSGTDTQYF; CDR3 DNA: TGTGCCAGCAGTCTGGGGCCTAGCGGCACAGATACGCAGTATTTT
V gene: TRBV19; D gene: -; J gene: TRBJ2-1; clone size: -; CDR3 protein: CASSIDLGGTADYNEQFF; CDR3 DNA: TGTGCCAGTAGTATAGATCTAGGAGGGACAGCTGACTACAATGAGCAGTTCTTC
V gene: TRBV20-1; D gene: -; J gene: TRBJ1-5; clone size: -; CDR3 protein: CSARFISGPRSNQPQHF; CDR3 DNA: TGCAGTGCTAGATTCATTTCCGGGCCCCGGAGCAATCAGCCCCAGCATTTT
V gene: TRBV9; D gene: -; J gene: TRBJ1-5; clone size: -; CDR3 protein: CASSHREGSNQPRHF; CDR3 DNA: TGTGCCAGCAGCCACAGGGAGGGAAGCAATCAGCCCCGGCATTTT
V gene: TRBV20-1; D gene: -; J gene: TRBJ2-5; clone size: many; CDR3 protein: CSADSDHAGVYAQYF; CDR3 DNA: TGCAGTGCCGATTCCGACCACGCTGGCGTGTATGCCCAGTACTTC
V gene: TRBV10-3; D gene: -; J gene: TRBJ2-1; clone size: once; CDR3 protein: CAPPEVWILSNEQFF; CDR3 DNA: TGTGCCCCCCCAGAAGTTTGGATCCTCTCCAATGAGCAGTTCTTC
V gene: TRBV4-2; D gene: TRBD1; J gene: TRBJ1-5; clone size: -; CDR3 protein: CARSQLTGGQPQHF; CDR3 DNA: TGTGCCCGCAGCCAGCTTACAGGGGGTCAGCCCCAGCATTTT
V gene: TRBV7-9; D gene: -; J gene: TRBJ2-7; clone size: -; CDR3 protein: CASSFSPGPFYEQHF; CDR3 DNA: TGTGCCAGCAGCTTTTCTCCCGGTCCGTTCTACGAGCAGCACTTC
V gene: TRBV28; D gene: TRBD1; J gene: TRBJ2-7; clone size: few; CDR3 protein: CASSFPRTGGSYEQYF; CDR3 DNA: TGTGCCAGCAGCTTCCCAAGGACAGGGGGTTCCTACGAGCAGTACTTC
V gene: TRBV6-1; D gene: TRBD1; J gene: TRBJ1-4; clone size: -; CDR3 protein: CASSEAGGATNEKLFF; CDR3 DNA: TGTGCCAGCAGTGAAGCAGGGGGCGCAACTAATGAAAAACTGTTTTTT
V gene: TRBV27; D gene: -; J gene: TRBJ1-1; clone size: few; CDR3 protein: CASSLSQSSTEAFF; CDR3 DNA: TGTGCCAGCAGTTTATCCCAATCAAGCACTGAAGCTTTCTTT
V gene: TRBV13; D gene: -; J gene: TRBJ1-6; clone size: many; CDR3 protein: CASSPKGQRNSPLHF; CDR3 DNA: TGTGCCAGCAGCCCAAAAGGACAGAGGAATTCACCCCTCCACTTT